Presented here are 14 T cell receptor beta chains from one specimen sequenced in a study of T cells after yellow fever vaccination. TCRdb re-derived calls from the 5' RACE reads in MiXCR, one entry per CDR3 protein. Here the sample spans some 120,000 distinct CDR3 sequences, about 7% being singletons. This specimen was CD4+ T cells sorted from PBMCs, taken more than 8 days after the first yellow fever vaccination. Every receptor here comes from a man aged 18 to 30 who received the YFV17D yellow fever vaccine.

This clonotype was counted ten times or more. The rearrangement links TRBV20-1 to TRBJ2-1, with TRBD2 matching over 9 bases. V dropped 5 bases and J dropped 7; count of bases not matched to a gene: 6. Germline V gene lookup returns CDR1 DFQATT and CDR2 SNEGSKA (reference sequence). The CDR3 is 13 amino acids. The CDR3 DNA is TGCAGTGCTCTGGGACTAGCCTCGAATGAGCAGTTCTTC. This codes for CSALGLASNEQFF.

This clonotype came up many times. The chain couples TRBV12-3 or TRBV12-4 to TRBJ1-2, with no clear D. The CDR3 totals 14 residues. V lost 5 bases, J lost 7 bases, and 17 bases lay in between. CDR3 bases: TGTGCCAGCAGTCCTATGGGGATTCGGTCTGGCTACACCTTC. It codes for CASSPMGIRSGYTF.

Ten or more counts support this clonotype. The chain employs TRBV5-1 and TRBJ2-1; D is unclear. The germline gives CDR1 SGHRS, CDR2 YFSETQ. There are 16 residues in the CDR3. With 0 bases removed from V and 6 bases from J, the gap between germline ends came to 16 bases. The DNA for the CDR3 is TGCGCCAGCAGCTTGGGCGGTGGTCCGCGGACCAATGAGCAGTTCTTC. It is translated as CASSLGGGPRTNEQFF.

This clonotype was observed many times. The rearrangement uses TRBV12-3 or TRBV12-4 and TRBJ2-1, with 11 bases that match TRBD2. CDR3 length: 15 residues. V lost 5 bases, J lost 4 bases, and 4 bases stayed unmatched. Here the CDR3 reads CASSRTSGGYNEQFF. DNA of the CDR3: TGTGCCAGCAGTCGTACTAGCGGGGGTTACAATGAGCAGTTCTTC.

The genes are TRBV5-1 and TRBJ1-2, with D hard to call. Germline CDR1 and CDR2: SGHRS and YFSETQ. V lost 5 bases and J 0 bases, leaving 8 bases between the germline ends. CDR3 size: 13 residues. CDR3 in amino acids: CASSDLANYGYTF. The CDR3 DNA sequence: TGCGCCAGCAGTGACTTAGCTAACTATGGCTACACCTTC. Full variable domain (remainder filled in from reference TRBV5-1 and TRBJ1-2): KAGVTQTPRYLIKTRGQQVTLSCSPISGHRSVSWYQQTPGQGLQFLFEYFSETQRNKGNFPGRFSGRQFSNSRSEMNVSTLELGDSALYLCASSDLANYGYTFGSGTRLTVV.

V gene TRBV6-5 combines with J gene TRBJ2-7; tentative D call: TRBD2 (6 bases). The germline V gene encodes CDR1 MNHEY and CDR2 SVGAGI. Trimming cost V 6 bases and J 0 bases, with 12 bases left between them. The CDR3 is made up of 14 amino acids. The CDR3: CASRTSGSSYEQYV. CDR3 DNA sequence: TGTGCCAGCAGGACATCCGGGAGCTCCTACGAGCAGTACGTC.

This clonotype was recorded a few times. This chain joins TRBV28 and TRBJ2-7; TRBD2 might be the D (7 bases). The germline V gene has CDR1 MDHEN and CDR2 SYDVKM. CDR3 length: 15 amino acids. Trimming cost V 5 bases and J 5 bases, with 19 bases left between them. The CDR3 reads CASSAGGRLADEQYV. The CDR3 nucleotides read TGTGCCAGCAGTGCCGGGGGGCGATTAGCGGACGAGCAGTACGTC.

This clonotype was detected ten times or more. This chain joins TRBV3-1 and TRBJ2-1, with 16 bases matching TRBD2. The CDR3 runs to 18 residues. The J segment lost 4 bases and the V segment lost 4 bases, leaving 7 bases of the junction unmatched. Germline CDR1 LGHDT, CDR2 YNNKEL (reference sequence). CDR3: CASSRGLAGGPRYNEQFF. The CDR3 region has the DNA TGTGCCAGCAGCCGGGGACTAGCGGGGGGGCCAAGGTACAATGAGCAGTTCTTC.

The V call is TRBV5-1, the J call TRBJ2-5; D perhaps matches TRBD2 (6 bases). The V gene's germline CDR1 is SGHRS and CDR2 YFSETQ. Deletions cut 5 bases from V and 10 bases from J, with 27 bases between. This CDR3 is built from 16 residues. In DNA, the CDR3 is TGCGCCAGCAGTACTCACCAGGACACGGTCTGGAGGGTCCAGTACTTC. It translates to CASSTHQDTVWRVQYF. The variable domain in full, with the rest retrieved from reference TRBV5-1 and TRBJ2-5, is KAGVTQTPRYLIKTRGQQVTLSCSPISGHRSVSWYQQTPGQGLQFLFEYFSETQRNKGNFPGRFSGRQFSNSRSEMNVSTLELGDSALYLCASSTHQDTVWRVQYFGPGTRLLVL.

This clonotype has ten or more counts. This sequence joins TRBV20-1 and TRBJ1-2; possible D gene TRBD1, 6 bases. The germline gives CDR1 DFQATT, CDR2 SNEGSKA (reference sequence). Trimming took off 5 bases at V and 5 bases at J, with 24 bases between the two ends. The length of the CDR3 is 16 residues. This CDR3 is CSAPSAFWTVGYGYTF. DNA for the CDR3: TGCAGTGCTCCCTCCGCCTTTTGGACAGTTGGATATGGCTACACCTTC.

This clonotype occurred many times. The chain employs TRBV10-2 and TRBJ2-7; TRBD2 agrees at 11 bases. Germline trimming cut 6 bases from V and 3 bases from J; bases unmatched to any gene: 4. The CDR3 covers 14 residues. The germline gives CDR1 WSHSY, CDR2 SAAADI. The CDR3 here is CASSVTSGVYEQYF. In DNA, the CDR3 is TGCGCCAGCAGCGTGACTAGCGGGGTCTACGAGCAGTACTTC.

The sample holds many counts of this clonotype. V usage is TRBV27 and J usage is TRBJ2-7; possible D gene TRBD1, 5 bases. The CDR3 has 17 amino acids. V was pared by 1 base and J by 4 bases, with 20 bases between. Germline V CDR1 and CDR2: MNHEY, SMNVEV (reference sequence). In nucleotides, the CDR3 is TGTGCCAGCAGTTTATGGGGCAACAGGAACCCGAGGTACGAGCAGTACTTC. Residues: CASSLWGNRNPRYEQYF.

This clonotype was seen ten or more times. The chain joins TRBV5-1 to TRBJ2-5; D remains unclear. The CDR3 length is 14 residues. Trimming took off 3 bases at V and 2 bases at J, with 11 bases between the two ends. Looked up from germline, CDR1 is SGHRS and CDR2 is YFSETQ. CDR3 sequence reads: CASSSHLIQETQYF. The CDR3 nucleotides are TGCGCCAGCAGCTCCCACCTAATACAAGAGACCCAGTACTTC.

This clonotype was detected many times. The gene calls are TRBV27 and TRBJ1-6; 8 bases are a match to TRBD1. The CDR3 extends over 14 amino acids. J lost 7 bases, V lost 2 bases, and 1 base had no gene match. In germline, CDR1 is MNHEY, CDR2 SMNVEV (reference sequence). Written as DNA, the CDR3 is TGTGCCAGCAGTTTAGGGACAGGAAATTCACCCCTCCACTTT. As protein: CASSLGTGNSPLHF.